The clone carrying this TCR beta chain was recorded at least ten times. Its specificity is not known. V lost 6 bases to trimming and J lost 3 bases, with 18 bases between them. Germline lookup yields CDR1 LGHDT and CDR2 YNNKEL (reference sequence). This CDR3 has 15 residues. Uncontrolled infection, other autoimmune disease, pregnancy and lactation each barred patients from inclusion. Diagnosing involved the use of clinical symptoms, serum thyroxine and TRAb, thyroid ultrasound and orbital computed tomography. This sample holds PBMCs from under 11 ml fresh peripheral blood. Amplified TCR beta CDR3 regions came from RNA transcripts. RT-PCR in the first round (using the HTBI primer set) targeted the TCR CDR3. TCRdb reprocessed the multiplex PCR reads via MiXCR and lists one record per CDR3 protein. The sample lists about 640,000 distinct CDR3 sequences; roughly 20% were seen once. The sample comes from a study of T cells in Graves' hyperthyroidism and ophthalmopathy.

Study-level results: Ophthalmopathy cases were set apart from stable hyperthyroidism by a 13 V-J model.

V gene TRBV3-1 combines with J gene TRBJ2-7, with D perhaps TRBD2 (5 bases). The source is a man aged 25 to 40 with Graves' ophthalmopathy. Sequenced input: blood. The CDR3 DNA reads as TGTGCCAGCAGTCGCCAAGGTTCGACTAACTACGAGCAGTACTTC. This gives the protein CASSRQGSTNYEQYF.